This T cell receptor (beta chain) was profiled in a study of blood T cell repertoires in COVID-19. The overall study: Whether acute or convalescent, the COVID-19 samples came from the United States, Italy and Spain. Sources were T cells, B-cell-depleted T cells, or PBMCs; the material itself was cDNA or gDNA.

This CDR3 comprises 13 residues. J gave up 5 bases and V 9 bases, and 4 bases lay outside the gene matches. Per the germline V gene, CDR1 is ENHRY and CDR2 is SYGVKD. Authors' processing steps: For nucleated cells, counts were estimated from reference gene primer amplification. The assay was immunoSEQ multiplex PCR, and TCRdb's table has in-frame clones only and misses some. V and J calls and clone size are given by that table; D and trimming were obtained from the DNA. Of approximately 500,000 clones in the sample, around 85% were seen once. Sequenced: peripheral blood. This chain joins TRBV10-3 and TRBJ2-5; the match to TRBD2 covers 12 bases. This TCR came from a human donor in a cohort sampled during active COVID-19. The CDR3 region is CAILAGGGETQYF. The CDR3 coding sequence is TGTGCCATACTAGCGGGAGGAGGTGAGACCCAGTACTTC.